This is a list of T cell receptor beta chains from one sample in a study of identical twins. TCRdb re-called the 5' RACE reads with MiXCR, one entry per CDR3 protein. The sample yields 460,000 or so distinct CDR3 sequences, 14% seen once. Separately, the same data were catalogued under a study of yellow fever vaccine responses in identical twins.

The sample consisted of CD4+ T cells sorted from blood. The source of these receptors is a woman between 18 and 30 years old in good health. CDR3s include the opening cysteine and the closing phenylalanine or tryptophan. Fields, in order: D gene, clone size, J gene, V gene, CDR3 protein, CDR3 DNA. The D gene is left open where the match is weak. Size values are once, few and many counts, or a class for expanded clones, and some rows have none.

D gene: -; clone size: -; J gene: TRBJ2-1; V gene: TRBV6-2/TRBV6-3; CDR3 protein: CASNKYNEQFF; CDR3 DNA: TGTGCCAGCAACAAATACAATGAGCAGTTCTTC
D gene: TRBD2; clone size: -; J gene: TRBJ2-5; V gene: TRBV9; CDR3 protein: CASSYTGLAGALLKETQYF; CDR3 DNA: TGTGCCAGCAGCTATACCGGACTAGCGGGGGCTTTGTTGAAAGAGACCCAGTACTTC
D gene: -; clone size: -; J gene: TRBJ1-2; V gene: TRBV28; CDR3 protein: CASSQRLEGYTF; CDR3 DNA: TGTGCCAGCAGTCAAAGGTTGGAAGGCTACACCTTC
D gene: TRBD1; clone size: few; J gene: TRBJ2-5; V gene: TRBV19; CDR3 protein: CASSRPGQASVTQYF; CDR3 DNA: TGTGCCAGTAGTAGACCGGGACAGGCCTCCGTGACCCAGTACTTC
D gene: TRBD2; clone size: -; J gene: TRBJ2-3; V gene: TRBV14; CDR3 protein: CASSPRLAEARSTDTQYF; CDR3 DNA: TGTGCCAGCAGCCCGCGACTAGCAGAAGCCAGAAGCACAGATACGCAGTATTTT
D gene: -; clone size: -; J gene: TRBJ1-1; V gene: TRBV6-5; CDR3 protein: CASSYDGGTEAFF; CDR3 DNA: TGTGCCAGCAGTTACGACGGGGGCACTGAAGCTTTCTTT
D gene: TRBD1; clone size: -; J gene: TRBJ2-2; V gene: TRBV18; CDR3 protein: CASSPLGQGRTGELFF; CDR3 DNA: TGTGCCAGCTCACCCCTGGGACAGGGGAGGACCGGGGAGCTGTTTTTT
D gene: TRBD2; clone size: -; J gene: TRBJ2-1; V gene: TRBV3-1; CDR3 protein: CASSSWTSGNEQFF; CDR3 DNA: TGTGCCAGCAGCTCTTGGACTAGCGGGAATGAGCAGTTCTTC
D gene: -; clone size: many; J gene: TRBJ2-3; V gene: TRBV12-3/TRBV12-4; CDR3 protein: CASSLVAGFTDTQYF; CDR3 DNA: TGTGCCAGCAGTTTAGTGGCCGGGTTCACAGATACGCAGTATTTT
D gene: -; clone size: many; J gene: TRBJ2-7; V gene: TRBV14; CDR3 protein: CASSQEASRSSYEQYF; CDR3 DNA: TGTGCCAGCAGCCAAGAAGCTAGCAGAAGCTCCTACGAGCAGTACTTC
D gene: TRBD2; clone size: few; J gene: TRBJ2-1; V gene: TRBV6-2/TRBV6-3; CDR3 protein: CASSPTGTSGNEQFF; CDR3 DNA: TGTGCCAGCAGTCCAACCGGGACTAGCGGGAATGAGCAGTTCTTC
D gene: TRBD1; clone size: few; J gene: TRBJ2-7; V gene: TRBV29-1; CDR3 protein: CSGSRDRGQEQYF; CDR3 DNA: TGCAGCGGGAGCCGGGACAGGGGGCAAGAGCAGTACTTC
D gene: TRBD1; clone size: few; J gene: TRBJ2-7; V gene: TRBV28; CDR3 protein: CASSLGSRGLEEQYF; CDR3 DNA: TGTGCCAGCAGTTTGGGGTCCAGGGGGTTAGAAGAGCAGTACTTC
D gene: TRBD2; clone size: few; J gene: TRBJ2-1; V gene: TRBV3-1; CDR3 protein: CASSQDSLAGDPYNEQFF; CDR3 DNA: TGTGCCAGCAGCCAAGATAGCCTAGCGGGAGACCCATACAATGAGCAGTTCTTC
D gene: -; clone size: once; J gene: TRBJ2-3; V gene: TRBV30; CDR3 protein: CAWTRASSTDTQYF; CDR3 DNA: TGTGCCTGGACAAGGGCCTCTAGCACAGATACGCAGTATTTT
D gene: -; clone size: many; J gene: TRBJ1-4; V gene: TRBV14; CDR3 protein: CASSRGLGEKLFF; CDR3 DNA: TGTGCCAGCAGCCGAGGATTGGGAGAAAAACTGTTTTTT
D gene: -; clone size: -; J gene: TRBJ2-1; V gene: TRBV5-1; CDR3 protein: CASSSARPYNEQFF; CDR3 DNA: TGCGCCAGCAGCTCGGCCCGGCCCTACAATGAGCAGTTCTTC
D gene: TRBD1; clone size: -; J gene: TRBJ2-5; V gene: TRBV29-1; CDR3 protein: CSALAFPVTGGRETQYF; CDR3 DNA: TGCAGCGCCCTAGCGTTCCCCGTTACAGGGGGTAGGGAGACCCAGTACTTC
D gene: -; clone size: -; J gene: TRBJ1-2; V gene: TRBV11-2; CDR3 protein: CASSLSAGPGYTF; CDR3 DNA: TGTGCCAGCAGCTTAAGTGCAGGGCCAGGCTACACCTTC
D gene: -; clone size: -; J gene: TRBJ1-5; V gene: TRBV15; CDR3 protein: CATSRDANQPQHF; CDR3 DNA: TGTGCCACCAGCAGAGATGCCAATCAGCCCCAGCATTTT
D gene: -; clone size: -; J gene: TRBJ1-1; V gene: TRBV28; CDR3 protein: CASSFPSAEAFF; CDR3 DNA: TGTGCCAGCAGTTTTCCTTCTGCTGAAGCTTTCTTT
D gene: TRBD1; clone size: -; J gene: TRBJ2-3; V gene: TRBV6-5; CDR3 protein: CASSSQTGAGTDTQYF; CDR3 DNA: TGTGCCAGCAGTTCCCAGACAGGGGCTGGCACAGATACGCAGTATTTT
D gene: TRBD1; clone size: -; J gene: TRBJ2-5; V gene: TRBV27; CDR3 protein: CASSHGTGKGEETQYF; CDR3 DNA: TGTGCCAGCAGTCACGGGACAGGGAAGGGTGAGGAGACCCAGTACTTC
D gene: -; clone size: few; J gene: TRBJ2-3; V gene: TRBV7-2; CDR3 protein: CASSLDRPGTDTQYF; CDR3 DNA: TGTGCCAGCAGCTTAGACCGCCCTGGCACAGATACGCAGTATTTT
D gene: TRBD2; clone size: few; J gene: TRBJ2-2; V gene: TRBV9; CDR3 protein: CASSVVLAGSAGELFF; CDR3 DNA: TGTGCCAGCAGCGTAGTTTTAGCGGGGTCGGCCGGGGAGCTGTTTTTT
D gene: -; clone size: -; J gene: TRBJ2-1; V gene: TRBV11-3; CDR3 protein: CASSLDPYEQFF; CDR3 DNA: TGTGCCAGCAGCTTAGATCCGTATGAGCAGTTCTTC
D gene: -; clone size: few; J gene: TRBJ2-1; V gene: TRBV12-3/TRBV12-4; CDR3 protein: CASSPPDRDNEQFF; CDR3 DNA: TGTGCCAGCAGTCCCCCCGACAGAGACAATGAGCAGTTCTTC
D gene: -; clone size: -; J gene: TRBJ2-7; V gene: TRBV6-2/TRBV6-3; CDR3 protein: CASSYDATYEQYF; CDR3 DNA: TGTGCCAGCAGTTACGATGCTACCTACGAGCAGTACTTC
D gene: TRBD1; clone size: -; J gene: TRBJ1-5; V gene: TRBV6-1; CDR3 protein: CASSRRTGTSNQPQHF; CDR3 DNA: TGTGCCAGCAGCCGGAGGACAGGGACGAGCAATCAGCCCCAGCATTTT
D gene: TRBD2; clone size: -; J gene: TRBJ2-5; V gene: TRBV7-3; CDR3 protein: CASSLKTSGGRVPNQETQYF; CDR3 DNA: TGTGCCAGCAGCTTAAAAACTAGCGGGGGCCGTGTCCCAAACCAAGAGACCCAGTACTTC
D gene: TRBD1; clone size: many; J gene: TRBJ2-5; V gene: TRBV14; CDR3 protein: CASSPGTGGETQYF; CDR3 DNA: TGTGCCAGCAGCCCCGGGACAGGGGGCGAGACCCAGTACTTC
D gene: TRBD1; clone size: -; J gene: TRBJ2-2; V gene: TRBV5-1; CDR3 protein: CASSFVRTGITGELFF; CDR3 DNA: TGCGCCAGCAGCTTCGTCAGGACAGGGATTACCGGGGAGCTGTTTTTT
D gene: -; clone size: few; J gene: TRBJ2-2; V gene: TRBV3-1; CDR3 protein: CASSPNRQTTGELFF; CDR3 DNA: TGTGCCAGCAGCCCGAACAGACAGACCACCGGGGAGCTGTTTTTT
D gene: -; clone size: few; J gene: TRBJ2-3; V gene: TRBV11-3; CDR3 protein: CASSLGFRSRTDTQYF; CDR3 DNA: TGTGCCAGCAGCTTGGGGTTCAGGTCCCGCACAGATACGCAGTATTTT
D gene: -; clone size: -; J gene: TRBJ2-3; V gene: TRBV11-2; CDR3 protein: CASSLDGNTQYF; CDR3 DNA: TGTGCCAGCAGCTTAGACGGGAATACGCAGTATTTT
D gene: -; clone size: -; J gene: TRBJ2-1; V gene: TRBV24-1; CDR3 protein: CATSRGGRNEQFF; CDR3 DNA: TGTGCCACCAGTCGCGGCGGAAGGAATGAGCAGTTCTTC
D gene: TRBD1; clone size: many; J gene: TRBJ2-2; V gene: TRBV29-1; CDR3 protein: CSVGTGGTGELFF; CDR3 DNA: TGCAGCGTAGGGACAGGGGGCACCGGGGAGCTGTTTTTT
D gene: TRBD2; clone size: few; J gene: TRBJ2-7; V gene: TRBV6-2/TRBV6-3; CDR3 protein: CASSPPRALAGNYEQYF; CDR3 DNA: TGTGCCAGCAGTCCTCCTAGGGCACTAGCGGGAAACTACGAGCAGTACTTC
D gene: -; clone size: few; J gene: TRBJ2-7; V gene: TRBV27; CDR3 protein: CASSRTPLQTYEQYF; CDR3 DNA: TGTGCCAGCAGCCGGACTCCCCTTCAGACCTACGAGCAGTACTTC
D gene: -; clone size: -; J gene: TRBJ1-6; V gene: TRBV12-3/TRBV12-4; CDR3 protein: CASSLVQTYNSPLHF; CDR3 DNA: TGTGCCAGCAGTTTGGTCCAGACCTATAATTCACCCCTCCACTTT
D gene: -; clone size: few; J gene: TRBJ2-2; V gene: TRBV7-2; CDR3 protein: CASSLVVHTGELFF; CDR3 DNA: TGTGCCAGCAGCTTAGTGGTCCACACCGGGGAGCTGTTTTTT
D gene: -; clone size: few; J gene: TRBJ2-3; V gene: TRBV7-9; CDR3 protein: CASSLSGVTTDTQYF; CDR3 DNA: TGTGCCAGCAGCTTGTCGGGGGTCACCACAGATACGCAGTATTTT
D gene: -; clone size: many; J gene: TRBJ2-7; V gene: TRBV29-1; CDR3 protein: CSGGTSHSEQYF; CDR3 DNA: TGCAGCGGGGGAACTAGCCATAGCGAGCAGTACTTC
D gene: -; clone size: many; J gene: TRBJ2-1; V gene: TRBV20-1; CDR3 protein: CSGPDYNEQFF; CDR3 DNA: TGCAGTGGACCGGACTACAATGAGCAGTTCTTC
D gene: -; clone size: -; J gene: TRBJ2-7; V gene: TRBV5-1; CDR3 protein: CASSLAGQIYEQYF; CDR3 DNA: TGCGCCAGCAGCTTGGCCGGACAGATCTACGAGCAGTACTTC
D gene: -; clone size: few; J gene: TRBJ2-5; V gene: TRBV20-1; CDR3 protein: CSAPSGETQYF; CDR3 DNA: TGCAGTGCCCCGTCTGGCGAGACCCAGTACTTC
D gene: -; clone size: few; J gene: TRBJ2-4; V gene: TRBV18; CDR3 protein: CASSPGGDTKNIQYF; CDR3 DNA: TGTGCCAGCTCACCAGGGGGCGACACCAAAAACATTCAGTACTTC
D gene: -; clone size: few; J gene: TRBJ2-3; V gene: TRBV28; CDR3 protein: CASTRSGGQWSDTQYF; CDR3 DNA: TGTGCCAGTACCCGTTCCGGGGGACAGTGGTCCGATACGCAGTATTTT
D gene: TRBD2; clone size: -; J gene: TRBJ2-1; V gene: TRBV20-1; CDR3 protein: CSANKLAGRYNEQFF; CDR3 DNA: TGCAGTGCTAATAAACTAGCGGGGCGATACAATGAGCAGTTCTTC
D gene: TRBD2; clone size: few; J gene: TRBJ2-7; V gene: TRBV10-2; CDR3 protein: CASSADSGSYEQYF; CDR3 DNA: TGCGCCAGCAGTGCGGATAGCGGGAGCTACGAGCAGTACTTC
D gene: -; clone size: many; J gene: TRBJ2-1; V gene: TRBV29-1; CDR3 protein: CSVEPGVNEQFF; CDR3 DNA: TGCAGCGTTGAACCAGGTGTCAATGAGCAGTTCTTC
D gene: -; clone size: few; J gene: TRBJ2-5; V gene: TRBV3-1; CDR3 protein: CASSRRGAGRGETQYF; CDR3 DNA: TGTGCCAGCAGCCGACGAGGAGCGGGTCGGGGGGAGACCCAGTACTTC
D gene: TRBD2; clone size: -; J gene: TRBJ2-5; V gene: TRBV5-4; CDR3 protein: CASSFGGGAIVAQYF; CDR3 DNA: TGTGCCAGCAGCTTCGGCGGGGGGGCCATCGTGGCCCAGTACTTC
D gene: TRBD2; clone size: -; J gene: TRBJ2-3; V gene: TRBV29-1; CDR3 protein: CSVSSGSRLRDTQYF; CDR3 DNA: TGCAGCGTTTCTAGCGGAAGCCGGTTAAGAGATACGCAGTATTTT
D gene: -; clone size: -; J gene: TRBJ2-4; V gene: TRBV20-1; CDR3 protein: CSASIIAKNIQYF; CDR3 DNA: TGCAGTGCTAGTATTATAGCCAAAAACATTCAGTACTTC
D gene: TRBD1; clone size: -; J gene: TRBJ2-7; V gene: TRBV10-3; CDR3 protein: CAISEQGAYEQYF; CDR3 DNA: TGTGCCATCAGTGAACAGGGGGCCTACGAGCAGTACTTC
D gene: -; clone size: few; J gene: TRBJ1-1; V gene: TRBV4-1; CDR3 protein: CASSQDLGAANTEAFF; CDR3 DNA: TGCGCCAGCAGCCAAGATTTGGGGGCGGCGAACACTGAAGCTTTCTTT
D gene: TRBD1; clone size: few; J gene: TRBJ2-6; V gene: TRBV5-6; CDR3 protein: CASSRQGALSGANVLTF; CDR3 DNA: TGTGCCAGCAGCAGACAGGGGGCCTTGTCTGGGGCCAACGTCCTGACTTTC
D gene: -; clone size: -; J gene: TRBJ2-5; V gene: TRBV7-9; CDR3 protein: CASSFPTGPETQYF; CDR3 DNA: TGTGCCAGCAGCTTCCCGACAGGTCCAGAGACCCAGTACTTC
D gene: TRBD2; clone size: -; J gene: TRBJ2-1; V gene: TRBV30; CDR3 protein: CAGCIAGGSYNEQFF; CDR3 DNA: TGTGCCGGATGTATAGCGGGCGGCTCCTACAATGAGCAGTTCTTC